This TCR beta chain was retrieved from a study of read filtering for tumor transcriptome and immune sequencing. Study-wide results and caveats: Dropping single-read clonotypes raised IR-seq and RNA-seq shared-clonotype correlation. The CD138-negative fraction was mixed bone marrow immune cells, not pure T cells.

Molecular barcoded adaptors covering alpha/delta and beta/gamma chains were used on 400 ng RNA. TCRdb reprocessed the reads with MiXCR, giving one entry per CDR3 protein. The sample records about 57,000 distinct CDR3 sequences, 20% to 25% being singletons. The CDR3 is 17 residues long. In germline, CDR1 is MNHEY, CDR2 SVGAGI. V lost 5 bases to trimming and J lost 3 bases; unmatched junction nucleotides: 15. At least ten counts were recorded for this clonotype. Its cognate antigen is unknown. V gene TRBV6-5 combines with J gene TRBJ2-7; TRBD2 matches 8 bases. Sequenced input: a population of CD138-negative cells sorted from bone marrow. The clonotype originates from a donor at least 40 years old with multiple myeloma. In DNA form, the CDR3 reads TGTGCCAGCAGTCCCCGGGGGGGAGTCGCGGGAGTCTACGAGCAGTACTTC. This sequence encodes CASSPRGGVAGVYEQYF.